This T cell receptor (beta chain) comes out of a study of shared clonotypes between healthy human individuals. Turning to this clone: What it binds is unknown.

Genomic DNA (from each subset) was split evenly across several immunoSEQ plates. Profiling relied on immunoSEQ multiplex PCR, and the TCRdb table lists in-frame clones only, not all of them. The data contain around 1.4 million clones, 97% to 99% of them seen just once; the ten biggest clones take up about 0.35%. The CDR3 loop spans 17 amino acids. With V trimmed by 1 base and J by 3 bases, 6 bases remained unmatched. The germline V gene encodes CDR1 LNHNV and CDR2 YYDKDF (reference sequence). Notes on the study in general: Incompleteness in sorted-subset sequencing, despite large depth, was shown by rarefaction. Memory subsets generally showed smaller estimated richness than naive subsets did.

The sequenced material came from naive CD4+ T cells sorted from blood. The subset: CD45RA+ positively selected. The chain recombines TRBV15 with TRBJ2-1; 10 bases map to TRBD2. This TCR derives from a man aged 25 to 40 in good health. CDR3 sequence: CATSRGSGRAVYNEQFF. CDR3 in DNA: TGTGCCACCAGCAGAGGAAGCGGGAGGGCCGTCTACAATGAGCAGTTCTTC.